This T cell receptor (beta chain) was captured by sequencing in a study of T cell clonotyping in hematopoietic cell transplantation. Study results and limitations: Graft donor and pretransplant recipient Inverse Simpson Index values predicted broader posttransplant TCR diversity. Without cell sorting, CD4 versus CD8 contributions remain unresolved.

J lost 2 bases, V lost 4 bases, and 9 bases had no gene match. The germline V gene encodes CDR1 SGDLS and CDR2 YYNGEE. This CDR3 has 15 residues. Sequencing was performed with immunoSEQ multiplex PCR; in TCRdb, only in-frame clones are kept and a portion is missing. In the table there are 850 to 1,300 clones, roughly 92% of which are singletons. A remark on this clone: Its matching antigen is unknown.

The input for sequencing was PBMCs, taken 180 days after allogeneic stem cell transplant. This clonotype was obtained from a male patient in his fifties who had an allogeneic stem cell transplant from a related donor, so T cells may come from the graft donor. Some clones in this sample may be carry-over from other donors' samples. This chain joins TRBV9 and TRBJ2-7; 7 bases are shared with TRBD2. As DNA, the CDR3 is TGTGCCAGCAGCCCTCGCGGGAGAGGGGCCTACGAGCAGTACTTC. The encoded protein is CASSPRGRGAYEQYF.